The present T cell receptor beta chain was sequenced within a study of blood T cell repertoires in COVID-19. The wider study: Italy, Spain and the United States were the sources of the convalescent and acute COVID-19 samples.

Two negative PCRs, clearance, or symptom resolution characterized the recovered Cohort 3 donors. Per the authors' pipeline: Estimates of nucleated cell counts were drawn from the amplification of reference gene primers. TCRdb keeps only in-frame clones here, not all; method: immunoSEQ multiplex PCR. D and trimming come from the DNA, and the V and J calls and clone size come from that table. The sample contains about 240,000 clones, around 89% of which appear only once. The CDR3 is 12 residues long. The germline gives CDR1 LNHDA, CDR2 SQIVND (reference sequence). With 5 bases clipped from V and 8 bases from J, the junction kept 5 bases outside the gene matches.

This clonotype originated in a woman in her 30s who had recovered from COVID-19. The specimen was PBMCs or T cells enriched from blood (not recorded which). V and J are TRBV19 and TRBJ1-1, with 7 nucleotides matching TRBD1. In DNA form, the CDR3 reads TGTGCCAGTAGTCCAAGGACAGGAGAAGCTTTCTTT. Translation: CASSPRTGEAFF.